One sample yielded the 22 T cell receptor beta chains listed below, sequenced in a study of control samples from healthy donors and cancer patients. The method was immunoSEQ multiplex PCR; TCRdb's version includes in-frame clones alone and lacks a portion of them. The table lists approximately 150,000 clones, approximately 93% of them singletons. Sequencing was performed on blood. The receptors here all came from a young man in good health.

The rearrangement uses TRBV5-1 and TRBJ1-4, with 9 nucleotides matching TRBD1. The V segment lost 0 bases and the J segment 0 bases; nucleotides outside the gene matches: 3. The germline CDR1 and CDR2 sequences are SGHRS and YFSETQ. The CDR3 contains 17 residues. The CDR3: CASSLGTGVATNEKLFF. CDR3 coding DNA: TGCGCCAGCAGCTTGGGGACAGGGGTCGCAACTAATGAAAAACTGTTTTTT.

This clone has a single count. This chain uses TRBV2 with TRBJ1-1; D remains unclear. Deletions cut 2 bases from V and 3 bases from J, with 10 bases between. Germline V lookup: CDR1 SNHLY, CDR2 FYNNEI. The CDR3 consists of 14 residues. Here the CDR3 reads CASSELKRDTEAFF. The CDR3 coding sequence is TGTGCCAGCAGTGAATTAAAAAGAGACACTGAAGCTTTCTTT.

J is TRBJ1-2 and V is TRBV19; no firm D call. The CDR3 contains 13 residues. The V gene's germline CDR1 is LNHDA and CDR2 SQIVND (reference sequence). V was shortened by 6 bases and J by 8 bases, with 16 bases between the two germline ends. The CDR3 nucleotides are TGTGCCAGTAGGGCGTCAGGTGGAGACGGCTACACCTTC. Translation gives CASRASGGDGYTF.

This chain joins TRBV5-6 and TRBJ1-1; the D gene is possibly TRBD1 (5 bases). The V and J ends lost 3 bases and 11 bases respectively, with 20 bases between them. CDR3 size: 14 residues. The V gene's germline CDR1 is SGHDT and CDR2 YYEEEE. For the CDR3, the DNA is TGTGCCAGCAGCTCCGGCCAGGGACCTATCAGGGCTTTCTTT. Protein: CASSSGQGPIRAFF.

The genes are TRBV6-6 and TRBJ1-2; D not resolved. CDR3 length: 12 residues. CDR1 is MNHNY and CDR2 is SVGAGI in the germline V gene (reference sequence). The V end lost 7 bases, the J end lost 3 bases, and 9 bases lay between the germline ends. The CDR3 DNA reads as TGTGCCAGCACACCCTCCTACTATGGCTACACCTTC. The encoded protein is CASTPSYYGYTF.

The chain combines TRBV4-3 with TRBJ1-2, with 12 bases identical to TRBD1. The V gene's germline CDR1 is LGHNA and CDR2 YSLEER. Trimming took 2 bases from V and 7 from J; bases not matched to a gene: 8. This CDR3 is built from 16 residues. This CDR3 is CASSQQPGQGAGGYTF. DNA for the CDR3: TGCGCCAGCAGCCAACAACCGGGACAGGGGGCCGGTGGCTACACCTTC.

The chain recombines TRBV27 with TRBJ2-1, with 11 bases aligning to TRBD2. Germline-derived CDR1 and CDR2 are MNHEY and SMNVEV (reference sequence). After removal of 3 bases from V and 4 bases from J, the junction contained 5 bases not matched to a gene. The CDR3 has 16 residues. The CDR3 region is CASSFSLAGAYNEQFF. The CDR3, as DNA: TGTGCCAGCAGTTTCTCACTAGCGGGGGCTTACAATGAGCAGTTCTTC.

This clone was counted a few times. V and J are TRBV6-4 and TRBJ1-4; D unclear. CDR1 is MRHNA and CDR2 is SNTAGT in the germline V gene. V was shortened by 2 bases and J by 3 bases, with 4 bases between the two germline ends. The CDR3 totals 13 residues. The CDR3 region is CASSDRANEKLFF. The CDR3 nucleotides read TGTGCCAGCAGTGACAGGGCTAATGAAAAACTGTTTTTT.

This chain joins TRBV6-5 and TRBJ2-1, with TRBD2 identical over 13 bases. Germline V gene lookup returns CDR1 MNHEY and CDR2 SVGAGI. Trimming took 5 bases from V and 4 from J; bases not matched to a gene: 2. This CDR3 is 15 amino acids long. CDR3 protein: CASSRTSGGYNEQFF. CDR3 DNA sequence: TGTGCCAGCAGTAGGACTAGCGGGGGTTACAATGAGCAGTTCTTC.

The genes are TRBV27 and TRBJ2-7; 7 bases fit TRBD2. The V gene end was trimmed by 5 bases and the J gene end by 4 bases; junction bases not matched to a gene: 11. From germline, CDR1 is MNHEY and CDR2 SMNVEV (reference sequence). This CDR3 is 15 amino acids long. This CDR3 reads CASSTLPFSGYEQYF. The CDR3 bases are TGTGCCAGCAGTACCCTCCCTTTTAGCGGGTACGAGCAGTACTTC.

This clone was seen a single time. The chain carries TRBV5-1 and TRBJ2-4; 7 nucleotides align to TRBD1. After removal of 4 bases from V and 1 base from J, the junction contained 8 bases not matched to a gene. This CDR3 spans 16 amino acids. Germline assignment: CDR1 SGHRS and CDR2 YFSETQ. The CDR3 protein is CASSPQGDGAKNIQYF. CDR3 sequence (DNA): TGCGCCAGCAGCCCCCAGGGGGACGGGGCCAAAAACATTCAGTACTTC.

The chain carries TRBV27 and TRBJ1-3; D is unresolved. Trimming took 4 bases from V and 2 from J, leaving 12 bases between them. The CDR3 contains 15 residues. Per the germline V gene, CDR1 is MNHEY and CDR2 is SMNVEV (reference sequence). The CDR3 loop is CASSSTGIPGNTIYF. DNA of the CDR3: TGTGCCAGCAGTTCAACGGGGATCCCTGGAAACACCATATATTTT.

This chain uses TRBV7-6 with TRBJ1-2; D ambiguous. Germline CDR1 SGHVS, CDR2 FNYEAQ. Trimming left V 6 bases short and J 4 bases short, with 12 bases between. The CDR3 spans 13 residues. The CDR3 is CASSEGVFYGYTF. The DNA for the CDR3 is TGTGCCAGCAGTGAGGGTGTTTTCTATGGCTACACCTTC.

The chain combines TRBV11-2 with TRBJ1-1; D remains ambiguous. The CDR3 has 13 amino acids. Trimming took 3 bases from V and 6 from J, leaving 11 bases between them. CDR1 SGHAT and CDR2 FQNNGV come from the germline V gene. Here the CDR3 reads CASSLASSAEAFF. The CDR3 DNA sequence: TGTGCCAGCAGCTTGGCCAGTTCGGCTGAAGCTTTCTTT.

This chain links TRBV27 with TRBJ1-1; perhaps TRBD1 as D (5 bases). Trimming pared 6 bases from V and 5 bases from J, leaving 16 bases between. The V gene's germline CDR1 is MNHEY and CDR2 SMNVEV (reference sequence). The CDR3 covers 14 residues. CDR3 sequence reads: CASRMTPSGTEAFF. The CDR3 DNA is TGTGCCAGCAGAATGACGCCATCAGGGACTGAAGCTTTCTTT.

This clone was seen only once. The chain is built from TRBV2 and TRBJ1-2; no clear D gene. The CDR3 consists of 15 residues. The ends were cut back, 7 bases at V and 5 bases at J, with 20 bases in the middle. Germline values: CDR1 SNHLY, CDR2 FYNNEI. The CDR3 coding sequence is TGTGCCAGCATCAAGACTCGAGACTTAGTTTATGGCTACACCTTC. Amino acids: CASIKTRDLVYGYTF.

The V gene is TRBV2, the J gene TRBJ2-4, with D maybe TRBD1 (7 bases). Germline V CDR1 and CDR2: SNHLY, FYNNEI. This CDR3 contains 16 residues. Between the trimmed V and J ends, which lost 3 bases and 0 bases, there was a span of 12 bases. The CDR3 bases are TGTGCCAGCAGTGACAGGGGGGTGATAGCCAAAAACATTCAGTACTTC. It specifies CASSDRGVIAKNIQYF.

This sequence joins TRBV5-1 and TRBJ2-3; 10 nucleotides align to TRBD1. The junction had 9 bases not matched to a gene; V was cut back by 5 bases and J by 0 bases. CDR3 length equals 17 residues. Germline loops: CDR1 SGHRS, CDR2 YFSETQ. The CDR3 DNA reads as TGCGCCAGCAGGACCGGGACAGGGGCGACTAGCACAGATACGCAGTATTTT. It is translated as CASRTGTGATSTDTQYF.

This chain connects TRBV23-1 to TRBJ2-7, with 8 bases aligning to TRBD1. TRBV23-1 is an ORF, and what it does is uncertain. V lost 6 bases and J lost 0; bases outside the gene matches: 7. The CDR3 runs 15 residues. The CDR3 coding sequence is TGCGCCAGCAGGACCCCCGGGACAGGCTCCTACGAGCAGTACTTC. Translated, it gives CASRTPGTGSYEQYF.

For this clone: A junction end diverges from the germline sequence, so it may reflect a read error. The chain uses TRBV9 and TRBJ2-1, with D hard to call. This CDR3 is 12 amino acids long. Germline V gene lookup returns CDR1 SGDLS and CDR2 YYNGEE. In nucleotides, the CDR3 is TGTGCCGGCAGCGTAGTGGGTTATGAGCAGTTCTTC. Protein: CAGSVVGYEQFF.

The sample holds a few counts of this clone. The rearrangement joins TRBV4-2 to TRBJ1-5, with D possibly being TRBD1 (5 bases). CDR1 LGHNA and CDR2 YNFKEQ come from the germline V gene. The CDR3 totals 15 residues. Trimming removed 3 bases at V and 2 bases at J, with 11 bases between. The CDR3 protein is CASSQTGVGNQPQHF. Here the CDR3 DNA reads TGTGCCAGCAGCCAGACGGGGGTGGGCAATCAGCCCCAGCATTTT.

The chain employs TRBV6-1 and TRBJ1-5; D possibly corresponds to TRBD1 (5 bases). Germline V gene data show CDR1 as MNHNS and CDR2 as SASEGT. The CDR3 is made up of 14 amino acids. With 1 base removed from V and 6 bases from J, the gap between germline ends came to 10 bases. The CDR3 nucleotides are TGTGCCAGCAGTGAAGGAACGGGGCTTCAGCCCCAGCATTTT. Translated, it gives CASSEGTGLQPQHF.